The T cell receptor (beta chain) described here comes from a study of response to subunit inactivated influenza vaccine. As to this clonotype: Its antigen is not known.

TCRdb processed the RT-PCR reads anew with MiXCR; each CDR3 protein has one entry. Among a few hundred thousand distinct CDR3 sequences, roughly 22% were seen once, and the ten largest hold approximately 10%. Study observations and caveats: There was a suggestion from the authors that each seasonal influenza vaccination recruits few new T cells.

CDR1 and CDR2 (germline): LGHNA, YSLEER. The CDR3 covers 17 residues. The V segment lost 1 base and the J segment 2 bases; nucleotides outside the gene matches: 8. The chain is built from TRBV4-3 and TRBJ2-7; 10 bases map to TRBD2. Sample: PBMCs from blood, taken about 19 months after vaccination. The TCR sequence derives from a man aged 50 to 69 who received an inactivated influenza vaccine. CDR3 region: CASSQVASGSIPYEQYF. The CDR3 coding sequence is TGCGCCAGCAGCCAAGTGGCTAGCGGGAGTATCCCCTACGAGCAGTACTTC.